Detailed here is one T cell receptor (beta chain). There is no known antigen for this receptor. Base qualities are missing; no much larger clone stands one base away. The source of the sample is a study of human T cells and chemical hapten exposure (dated by TCRdb to the early 2020s). For the wider study: For sensitization, 2% DPC in acetone was applied to a 2 cm by 2 cm area of upper inner arm skin. Blood was sampled from patients pre-sensitization (week 0) and at 2, 6 and about 24 weeks after DPC sensitization. Patch testing on the upper back used Finn chambers containing 0.01% DPC, with scoring done after 6 days according to International Contact Dermatitis Research Group standards. The mostly female patient cohort included alopecia areata with under or over 50% scalp involvement, alopecia totalis and alopecia universalis. This study followed changes in the peripheral blood TCR repertoire in vivo during primary and secondary sensitization of alopecia patients to the hapten diphenylcyclopropenone (DPC). Libraries were pooled for sequencing, and variation in per-sample TCR yields was attributed mainly to small differences in library volumes within the pool. For TCR sequencing, blood came from twenty-nine alopecia patients at anywhere from one to four time points (pre-sensitization, 2, 6 and 24 weeks). Throughout the study period of 20 to 30 weeks, patients also received therapeutic DPC doses to the scalp every week.

Here is what the overall study found, with its caveats: After repeated subsampling, the strength of the expansion versus patch-test correlation and the threshold at which it became significant changed. Patch test score was positively correlated with the number of PT1 expanded TCRs, with significance at thresholds 8, 16 and 32 but not at 4. Compared with pre-sensitization or healthy control sets, expanded TCRs formed significantly more large CDR3 similarity clusters, which is consistent with antigen-driven responses. DPC sensitization did not change how many TCRs were above 1 in 1000 frequency, and no evidence was found of alterations in global repertoire structure. Because all patients had alopecia, a presumed autoimmune disease, the immune response of the patients might differ from that of healthy individuals.

Libraries were built with RACE. The reads were generated on a NextSeq 500. During library preparation, unique molecular identifiers were attached to individual cDNA molecules so that TCRs could be counted quantitatively and reproducibly. Both TCR alpha and TCR beta chains were sequenced from each blood RNA sample. Turning to the authors' computational methods: The median number of TCRs per sample was over 95,000, ranging from about 20,000 to 750,000. The Decombinator software suite was used to annotate V, J and CDR3 in the TCR reads. For the PS versus PT1 abundance plots, all samples were subsampled to the same number of TCRs (28,000). Expanded TCRs were defined as absent before sensitization and observed at least eight times at the 2-week time point. TCRdb cleaned the public reads at Q25 with fastp, built clones with MiXCR and kept in-frame beta chains. Rows with one shared CDR3 protein collapse into an entry with the most common genes and DNA. The V and J calls and clone size are TCRdb's, not the authors'. The sample table lists 200,000 to 300,000 distinct CDR3 sequences, approximately 8.6% of them with a count of one. The ten top clones hold over 2% of the sample.

The time point tag for this specimen amounts to: pre-sensitization, week 0. Taken with the paper, the label for treatment or condition translates to: therapeutic diphenylcyclopropenone sensitization with weekly scalp DPC. At every patch-test visit, the blood draw took place before the patch test was put on. Eligible patients were aged 18 to 70, diagnosed with alopecia, deemed suitable for DPC therapy, and excluded if pregnant. Total RNA was extracted from unfractionated whole blood collected in Tempus Blood RNA tubes. The CDR3 runs 13 residues from the cysteine to the phenylalanine. Left in the record is the CDR3 DNA by itself, 39 bases read in frame from the first base. V is clipped by 2 bases and J by 3 bases, and the sequence between their germline boundaries is 8 bases long.

The specimen was whole blood, collected in connection with sensitization to the hapten diphenylcyclopropenone (DPC). The chain couples TRBV12-3 or TRBV12-4 to TRBJ2-7; there is no confident call for the D gene. This sequence originates from a woman between 40 and 55 years old with alopecia areata. Some clones in this sample may be carry-over from other donors' samples. At the DNA level, the sequence is TGTGCCAGCAGTTTACGGGCCGGCTACGAGCAGTACTTC. This codes for CASSLRAGYEQYF.